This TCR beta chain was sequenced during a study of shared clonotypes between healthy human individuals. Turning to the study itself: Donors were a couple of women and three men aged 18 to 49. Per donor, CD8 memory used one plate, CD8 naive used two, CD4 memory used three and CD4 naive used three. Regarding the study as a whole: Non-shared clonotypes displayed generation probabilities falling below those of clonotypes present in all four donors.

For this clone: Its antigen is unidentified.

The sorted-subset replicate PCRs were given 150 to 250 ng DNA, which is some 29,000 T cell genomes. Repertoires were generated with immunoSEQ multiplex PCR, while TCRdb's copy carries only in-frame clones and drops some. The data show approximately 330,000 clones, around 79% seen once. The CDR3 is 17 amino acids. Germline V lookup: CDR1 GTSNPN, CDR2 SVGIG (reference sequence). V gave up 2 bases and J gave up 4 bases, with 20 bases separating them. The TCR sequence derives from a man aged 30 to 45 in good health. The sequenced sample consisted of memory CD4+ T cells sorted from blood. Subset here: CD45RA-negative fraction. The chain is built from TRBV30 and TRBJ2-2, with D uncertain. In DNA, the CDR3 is TGTGCCTGGAGTTACTCTCCCCCGCTTCGCCCCACCGGGGAGCTGTTTTTT. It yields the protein CAWSYSPPLRPTGELFF.